This TCR beta chain was identified in a study of CD8+ T cells in alopecia areata. V was shortened by 6 bases and J by 0 bases, with 9 bases between the two germline ends. CDR3 size: 15 residues. In germline, CDR1 is SEHNR, CDR2 FQNEAQ (reference sequence). Sample treatment: oral pan-JAK inhibitor, 5-10 mg twice daily. Peripheral blood and lesional scalp punch biopsies came from alopecia areata patients. Isolated RNA was reverse transcribed into cDNA used as the sequencing template. TCRdb's table, derived via immunoSEQ multiplex PCR, lists solely in-frame clones and lacks some. The sample contains about 110,000 clones, approximately 54% of which appear only once.

Material: CD8+ T cells sorted from blood, obtained at week 24, from a patient treated with tofacitinib. This receptor was obtained from a human donor with alopecia areata. The genes are TRBV7-9 and TRBJ2-6; D uncertain. The CDR3 DNA sequence: TGTGCCAGCAGTCAACTCCCCTCTGGGGCCAACGTCCTGACTTTC. As protein: CASSQLPSGANVLTF.